This is a list of T cell receptor beta chains from one sample in a study of regulatory T cells in long-lasting Graves disease. TCRdb fed the multiplex PCR reads into MiXCR, producing one record per CDR3 protein. The data show around 500,000 distinct CDR3 sequences, 15% to 20% seen once. This same sample was also taken into another study, of T cells in Graves' hyperthyroidism and ophthalmopathy.

Here the sequenced sample was peripheral blood mononuclear cells (PBMCs), taken at new diagnosis, from a patient treated with antithyroid drugs. The receptor set was obtained from a woman aged 35-65 years with Graves disease. CDR3s include the opening cysteine and the closing phenylalanine or tryptophan. D genes are given only for firm matches. Clone sizes are given selectively: once, few, many, or a class where the clone is expanded.

v_call,d_call,j_call,clone_size,cdr3_aa,cdr3_nt
TRBV11-2,.,TRBJ1-1,many,CASSLIPPEAFF,TGTGCCAGCAGCTTAATCCCCCCGGAAGCTTTCTTT
TRBV28,.,TRBJ2-3,many,CASSFEQLSTDTQYF,TGTGCCAGCAGTTTTGAACAGCTAAGCACAGATACGCAGTATTTT
TRBV9,.,TRBJ1-6,few,CASSVVGNSPLHF,TGTGCCAGCAGCGTAGTCGGGAATTCACCCCTCCACTTT
TRBV4-1,.,TRBJ2-7,.,CASSQDKLRGEQYF,TGCGCCAGCAGCCAAGATAAGTTGCGGGGCGAGCAGTACTTC
TRBV18,TRBD1,TRBJ1-2,many,CASSPTGQFYGYTF,TGTGCCAGCTCACCAACGGGACAGTTCTATGGCTACACCTTC
TRBV18,.,TRBJ1-1,.,CASSPEGPEAFF,TGTGCCAGCTCACCGGAAGGGCCTGAAGCTTTCTTT
TRBV11-2,.,TRBJ2-2,.,CASSFTGGGELFF,TGTGCCAGCAGCTTTACGGGTGGGGGGGAGCTGTTTTTT
TRBV10-3,TRBD1,TRBJ1-2,.,CAISESGGQGGGYTF,TGTGCCATCAGTGAGTCAGGTGGACAGGGTGGCGGCTACACCTTC
TRBV7-8,TRBD1,TRBJ1-2,many,CASSLTMGQDGYTF,TGTGCCAGCAGCTTAACCATGGGACAGGATGGCTACACCTTC
TRBV15,.,TRBJ2-1,few,CATSPDRTYNEQFF,TGTGCCACCAGCCCCGACAGGACCTACAATGAGCAGTTCTTC
TRBV12-3/TRBV12-4,.,TRBJ1-2,.,CASSLGGSGYGYTF,TGTGCCAGCAGTTTGGGGGGCAGCGGCTATGGCTACACCTTC
TRBV27,.,TRBJ1-6,.,CASSLSYGPMGNSPLHF,TGTGCCAGCAGTTTATCTTACGGACCCATGGGTAATTCACCCCTCCACTTT
TRBV20-1,.,TRBJ2-5,many,CSARDWRGATETQYF,TGCAGTGCTAGAGATTGGAGGGGCGCGACAGAGACCCAGTACTTC
TRBV7-8,.,TRBJ1-3,few,CASSPTGWPGLSGNTIYF,TGTGCCAGCAGCCCAACAGGGTGGCCGGGGCTCTCTGGAAACACCATATATTTT
TRBV19,TRBD2,TRBJ2-7,.,CASSLGAGVPYEQYF,TGTGCCAGTAGCCTGGGAGCGGGGGTTCCCTACGAGCAGTACTTC
TRBV7-6,TRBD1,TRBJ2-3,many,CASSFGQAPDTQYF,TGTGCCAGCAGCTTTGGACAGGCGCCAGATACGCAGTATTTT
TRBV7-9,TRBD1,TRBJ2-5,few,CATTYTVGDRGGETQYF,TGTGCCACTACTTATACAGTGGGGGACAGGGGAGGAGAGACCCAGTACTTC
TRBV2,.,TRBJ1-4,many,CASSEFRGPTNEKLFF,TGTGCCAGCAGTGAATTCAGGGGCCCAACTAATGAAAAACTGTTTTTT
TRBV9,.,TRBJ2-7,few,CASSVAGPPIYEQYF,TGTGCCAGCAGCGTAGCAGGGCCCCCAATCTACGAGCAGTACTTC
TRBV18,.,TRBJ2-1,many,CASSPTGQFSSYNEQFF,TGTGCCAGCTCACCGACAGGACAGTTTAGCTCCTACAATGAGCAGTTCTTC
TRBV28,.,TRBJ2-1,many,CASSPPTTGINTNEQFF,TGTGCCAGCAGCCCACCGACGACGGGGATCAATACAAATGAGCAGTTCTTC
TRBV7-8,.,TRBJ2-2,few,CASSLEQGLNGELFF,TGTGCCAGCAGCTTAGAACAGGGACTTAACGGGGAGCTGTTTTTT
TRBV3-1,.,TRBJ2-5,.,CASSQEGRVQETQYF,TGTGCCAGCAGCCAAGAAGGACGGGTCCAAGAGACCCAGTACTTC
TRBV29-1,TRBD1,TRBJ1-2,once,CSAGTGTNYGYTF,TGCAGCGCTGGGACAGGGACGAACTATGGCTACACCTTC
TRBV2,TRBD1,TRBJ1-2,many,CASSGQANYGYTF,TGTGCCAGCAGCGGACAGGCTAACTATGGCTACACCTTC
TRBV6-1,TRBD1,TRBJ1-5,many,CASSALGTGGISNQPQHF,TGTGCCAGCAGTGCCCTGGGGACAGGGGGCATTAGCAATCAGCCCCAGCATTTT
TRBV6-2/TRBV6-3,.,TRBJ1-1,.,CASRGGTTRNTEAFF,TGTGCCAGCAGAGGGGGGACGACCCGGAACACTGAAGCTTTCTTT
TRBV12-3/TRBV12-4,TRBD2,TRBJ2-1,once,CASGPRHPGLVTYNEQFF,TGTGCCAGCGGTCCTAGACATCCGGGACTAGTGACCTACAATGAGCAGTTCTTC
TRBV12-3/TRBV12-4,.,TRBJ1-1,many,CASSLGGTDTEAFF,TGTGCCAGCAGTTTAGGGGGAACGGACACTGAAGCTTTCTTT
TRBV12-3/TRBV12-4,.,TRBJ2-3,many,CASTQRRGGTDTQYF,TGTGCCAGCACCCAGAGAAGGGGAGGCACAGATACGCAGTATTTT
TRBV3-1,.,TRBJ1-2,many,CASRGPTSNYGYTF,TGTGCCAGCAGGGGGCCCACATCTAACTATGGCTACACCTTC
TRBV27,TRBD1,TRBJ1-2,.,CASTGQGSGGYTF,TGTGCCAGCACTGGACAGGGTTCAGGCGGCTACACCTTC
TRBV6-2/TRBV6-3,TRBD1,TRBJ2-7,.,CASSWGTDTYEQYF,TGTGCCAGCAGTTGGGGGACAGACACCTACGAGCAGTACTTC
TRBV11-2,.,TRBJ1-1,many,CASTIGAGREAFF,TGTGCCAGCACCATTGGAGCAGGTCGAGAAGCTTTCTTT
TRBV6-2/TRBV6-3,.,TRBJ2-5,many,CASSVSQGGQETQYF,TGTGCCAGCAGTGTCAGCCAGGGTGGTCAAGAGACCCAGTACTTC
TRBV9,.,TRBJ1-1,few,CASSVRSGTEAFF,TGTGCCAGCAGCGTAAGGAGTGGAACTGAAGCTTTCTTT
TRBV3-1,.,TRBJ2-3,many,CASSQGDLTQYF,TGTGCCAGCAGCCAAGGGGATCTTACGCAGTATTTT
TRBV7-3,.,TRBJ1-2,many,CASSQAPSYGYTF,TGTGCCAGCAGCCAGGCACCGAGCTATGGCTACACCTTC
TRBV2,.,TRBJ2-7,few,CARRGSGSYEQYF,TGTGCCAGACGGGGCAGCGGATCCTACGAGCAGTACTTC
TRBV7-2,.,TRBJ2-5,.,CASSFRGSGWETQYF,TGTGCCAGCAGCTTTCGCGGCAGCGGTTGGGAGACCCAGTACTTC
TRBV4-1,.,TRBJ1-3,few,CASSQGPESGNTIYF,TGCGCCAGCAGCCAAGGTCCGGAGTCTGGAAACACCATATATTTT
TRBV7-3,.,TRBJ2-2,few,CASSSAGAPGGELFF,TGTGCCAGCAGCTCGGCGGGGGCGCCTGGCGGGGAGCTGTTTTTT